Detailed here is one TCR beta chain. Possible read error: a much larger clone is one base away. V shed 4 bases and J shed 6 bases, with 14 bases lying between them. This CDR3 region has 14 residues. Germline CDR1 reads SGHKS; CDR2 reads YYEKEE (reference sequence). These data belong to a study of T cells in Graves' hyperthyroidism and ophthalmopathy. Regions amplified from RNA transcripts were the TCR beta CDR3 regions. A set of HTBI primers served as the primers for a first-round RT-PCR of the TCR CDR3. Using its own MiXCR run on the multiplex PCR reads, TCRdb lists one record per CDR3 protein. The sample yields 700,000 to 850,000 distinct CDR3 sequences, approximately 40% seen once.

The V gene is TRBV5-5, the J gene TRBJ1-5, with D possibly matching TRBD1 (5 bases). This receptor was taken from a middle-aged woman with Graves' hyperthyroidism. Material for sequencing was blood. This CDR3 reads CASSPRTGSQPQHF. The CDR3 DNA reads TGTGCCAGCAGCCCACGTACAGGCAGTCAGCCCCAGCATTTT.